This is a list of T cell receptor beta chains from one sample in a study of T cells after yellow fever vaccination. TCRdb re-called the 5' RACE reads with MiXCR, one entry per CDR3 protein. The sample contains about 210,000 distinct CDR3 sequences, around 6.7% of which appear only once. The specimen was CD4+ T cells sorted from PBMCs, collected on the day of the yellow fever booster vaccination. These receptors were taken from a man aged 25 to 45 who received the YFV17D yellow fever vaccine. Each CDR3 is given with its conserved first and last residue. Clone size, where shown, is once, few, many, or a class for clones that have expanded.

j_call: TRBJ1-6
clone_size: many
v_call: TRBV12-3/TRBV12-4
cdr3_length: 14
cdr3_aa: CASSGGQYNSPLHF

j_call: TRBJ2-1
clone_size: many
v_call: TRBV30
cdr3_length: 15
cdr3_aa: CAWTLGRTSLNEQFF

j_call: TRBJ2-7
clone_size: many
v_call: TRBV12-3/TRBV12-4
cdr3_length: 11
cdr3_aa: CASSTLDEQYF

j_call: TRBJ2-3
clone_size: few
v_call: TRBV14
cdr3_length: 14
cdr3_aa: CASSPYGAADTQYF

j_call: TRBJ2-5
clone_size: many
v_call: TRBV10-2
cdr3_length: 15
cdr3_aa: CASSPLGQGGETQYF

j_call: TRBJ2-5
clone_size: few
v_call: TRBV20-1
cdr3_length: 14
cdr3_aa: CSALYSGKSETQYF

j_call: TRBJ2-1
clone_size: many
v_call: TRBV5-1
cdr3_length: 15
cdr3_aa: CASSMGTSGYNEQFF

j_call: TRBJ2-5
clone_size: few
v_call: TRBV5-1
cdr3_length: 12
cdr3_aa: CASTGYQETQYF

j_call: TRBJ1-2
clone_size: few
v_call: TRBV5-1
cdr3_length: 15
cdr3_aa: CASSSTGGEGYGYTF

j_call: TRBJ2-1
clone_size: .
v_call: TRBV11-2
cdr3_length: 13
cdr3_aa: CASRTSGGGAQFF

j_call: TRBJ2-1
clone_size: .
v_call: TRBV27
cdr3_length: 15
cdr3_aa: CASSLTSSGRNEQFF

j_call: TRBJ1-1
clone_size: .
v_call: TRBV7-3
cdr3_length: 13
cdr3_aa: CASSLQGASEAFF

j_call: TRBJ2-7
clone_size: many
v_call: TRBV6-2/TRBV6-3
cdr3_length: 16
cdr3_aa: CASSYKAGDFSYEQYF

j_call: TRBJ2-7
clone_size: few
v_call: TRBV20-1
cdr3_length: 15
cdr3_aa: CSASMRHHGQFEQYF

j_call: TRBJ1-1
clone_size: .
v_call: TRBV18
cdr3_length: 14
cdr3_aa: CASSPWAVNTEAFF

j_call: TRBJ2-2
clone_size: .
v_call: TRBV12-3/TRBV12-4
cdr3_length: 14
cdr3_aa: CASRRQGAVGELFF

j_call: TRBJ2-2
clone_size: .
v_call: TRBV5-4
cdr3_length: 17
cdr3_aa: CASSLGVGSSGTGELFF

j_call: TRBJ2-3
clone_size: .
v_call: TRBV7-9
cdr3_length: 11
cdr3_aa: CASSRHVTQYF

j_call: TRBJ2-2
clone_size: .
v_call: TRBV7-3
cdr3_length: 18
cdr3_aa: CARCSRRLAGGLTGELFF

j_call: TRBJ2-7
clone_size: once
v_call: TRBV7-2
cdr3_length: 15
cdr3_aa: CASSSSGTGYYEQYF

j_call: TRBJ2-3
clone_size: .
v_call: TRBV29-1
cdr3_length: 11
cdr3_aa: CSTRMGDTQYF

j_call: TRBJ2-7
clone_size: once
v_call: TRBV5-1
cdr3_length: 18
cdr3_aa: CASSPNPSGTSGRVEQYF

j_call: TRBJ2-1
clone_size: .
v_call: TRBV9
cdr3_length: 17
cdr3_aa: CASSEAGGASGINEQFF